The 7 T cell receptor beta chains given below trace back to one sample, sequenced in a study of T cells in women clearing cervical HPV infection. The table came from immunoSEQ multiplex PCR; TCRdb's copy has only in-frame clones and leaves some out. Here the sample table reports 30,000 to 45,000 clones. The sequencing input was blood buffy coat. These receptors were obtained from a woman aged 18 to 75 with a cervical HPV16 infection that either progressed to CIN3+ or cleared (not recorded which).

Comment on this clone: The CDR3 extends 3 residues past the end of the read, so its final part is completed from the germline J gene. The chain joins TRBV4-1 to TRBJ2-3; TRBD1 aligns across 7 bases. Germline-derived CDR1 and CDR2 are MGHRA and YSYEKL. Trimming cost V 1 base and J 0 bases; bases outside gene matches: 10. This CDR3 is built from 18 residues. The CDR3 bases that were read are TGCGCCAGCAGCCAAGGTAGGACGGGACAGACAAGCACAGATACG. Residues: CASSQGRTGQTSTDT. The full CDR3 protein is CASSQGRTGQTSTDTQYF.

Regarding this clone: The read comes to an end 3 residues before the CDR3 does, leaving the germline J gene to fill in the end. The chain uses TRBV7-2 and TRBJ2-4; D not certain. The CDR3 covers 13 residues. Germline V gives CDR1 SGHTA, CDR2 FQGNSA. The CDR3 DNA, read in part, is TGTGCCAGCAGCCCGACTGGGTTGCATGGT. As protein: CASSPTGLHG. The whole CDR3 sequence is CASSPTGLHGQYF.

As to this clone: The CDR3 is cut off 3 residues early in the read; its end comes from the germline J gene. The genes are TRBV5-1 and TRBJ1-4; D remains unclear. V gave up 0 bases and J gave up 8 bases, with 17 bases separating them. This CDR3 contains 16 residues. Germline loops: CDR1 SGHRS, CDR2 YFSETQ. This chain's CDR3 is CASSLGAGSGGEKLFF. Incomplete CDR3 DNA: TGCGCCAGCAGCTTGGGGGCGGGATCGGGTGGAGAAAAA.

Points on this clone: The CDR3 is cut off 3 residues early in the read; its end comes from the germline J gene. The rearrangement links TRBV12-5 to TRBJ1-2; TRBD1 agrees at 9 bases. The CDR3 length is 16 residues. Germline lookup yields CDR1 LGHNT and CDR2 FRNRAP. The ends lost 1 base at V and 4 bases at J; junction bases unmatched: 7. CDR3 protein: CASGLAGTGLAYGYTF. The sequenced part of the CDR3 DNA is TGTGCTAGTGGTTTGGCCGGGACAGGGCTCGCCTATGGC.

In the case of this clone: The read finishes 3 residues shy of the CDR3 end, and the germline J gene is used to complete it. The V call is TRBV7-8, the J call TRBJ2-1; 7 bases fit TRBD2. The CDR3 is 14 amino acids. The junction had 7 bases not matched to a gene; V was cut back by 5 bases and J by 6 bases. CDR1 is SGHVS, CDR2 FQNEAQ, per germline. CDR3 region: CASSATGTTNEQFF. The DNA read from the CDR3 is TGTGCCAGCAGCGCAACCGGGACTACCAATGAG.

A note on this clone: The read ends 3 residues before the CDR3 terminus; that terminus is restored from the germline J gene. The V call is TRBV7-8, the J call TRBJ2-1; 14 nucleotides agree with TRBD2. The CDR3 runs to 17 residues. Germline CDR1 and CDR2: SGHVS and FQNEAQ. Losses at the gene ends were 6 bases for V and 8 bases for J; bases not matched to a gene: 12. The covered CDR3 bases are TGTGCCAGCAGTTTGACTAGCGGGGGGGCGTTCGGAGATGAG. It translates to CASSLTSGGAFGDE. The CDR3 as a whole reads CASSLTSGGAFGDEQFF.

In regard to this clone: The CDR3 end falls 3 residues outside the read, so it is completed with the germline J gene. J is TRBJ2-3 and V is TRBV12-3 or TRBV12-4, with D tentatively TRBD1 (5 bases). The length of the CDR3 is 14 residues. The CDR3 bases that were read are TGTGCCAGCAGTAAAGGTTTGGGCCAGGGCACG. Translation gives CASSKGLGQGT. The full CDR3 reads CASSKGLGQGTQYF.